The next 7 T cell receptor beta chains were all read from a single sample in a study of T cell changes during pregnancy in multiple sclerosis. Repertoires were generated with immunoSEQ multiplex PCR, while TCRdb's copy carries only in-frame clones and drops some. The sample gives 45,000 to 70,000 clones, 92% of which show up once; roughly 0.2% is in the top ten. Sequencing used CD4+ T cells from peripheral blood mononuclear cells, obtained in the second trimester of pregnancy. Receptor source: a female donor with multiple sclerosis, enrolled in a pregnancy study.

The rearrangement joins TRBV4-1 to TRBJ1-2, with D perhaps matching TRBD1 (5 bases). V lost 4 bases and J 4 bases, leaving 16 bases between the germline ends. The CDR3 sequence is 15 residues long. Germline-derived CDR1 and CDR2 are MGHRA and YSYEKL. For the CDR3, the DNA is TGCGCCAGCAGCCTCGCCGTGGGACTCGGCTATGGCTACACCTTC. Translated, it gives CASSLAVGLGYGYTF.

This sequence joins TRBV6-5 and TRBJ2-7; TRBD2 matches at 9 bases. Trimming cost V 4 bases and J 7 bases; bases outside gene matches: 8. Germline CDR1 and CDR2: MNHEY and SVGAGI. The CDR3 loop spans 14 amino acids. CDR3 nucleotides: TGTGCCAGCAGTTTCGGGGCGGGAGGGGGAGAGCAGTACTTC. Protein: CASSFGAGGGEQYF.

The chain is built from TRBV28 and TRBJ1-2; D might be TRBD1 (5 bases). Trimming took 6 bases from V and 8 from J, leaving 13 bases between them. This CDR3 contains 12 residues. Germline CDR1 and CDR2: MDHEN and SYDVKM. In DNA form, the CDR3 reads TGTGCCAGCAGCCTCGCCGGGGGGGGCTACACCTTC. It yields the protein CASSLAGGGYTF.

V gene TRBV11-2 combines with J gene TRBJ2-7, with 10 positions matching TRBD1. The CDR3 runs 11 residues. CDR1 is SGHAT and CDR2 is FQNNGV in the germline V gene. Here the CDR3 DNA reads TGTGCCAGCAGCTTTTTAGGGACAGGGGAGGTC. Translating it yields CASSFLGTGEV.

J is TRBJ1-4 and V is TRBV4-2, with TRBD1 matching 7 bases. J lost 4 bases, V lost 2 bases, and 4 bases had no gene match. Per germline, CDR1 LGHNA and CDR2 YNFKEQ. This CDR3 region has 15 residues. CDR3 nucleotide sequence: TGTGCCAGCAGCCAAATCGGGACAGTTAATGAAAAACTGTTTTTT. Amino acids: CASSQIGTVNEKLFF.

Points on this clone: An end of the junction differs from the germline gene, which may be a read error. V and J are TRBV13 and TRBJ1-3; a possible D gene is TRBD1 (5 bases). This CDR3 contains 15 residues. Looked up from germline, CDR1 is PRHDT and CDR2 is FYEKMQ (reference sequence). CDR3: CASSLGRGAGNTIYF. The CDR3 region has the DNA TGTGCCAGCAGCCTAGGTAGGGGCGCCGGAAACACCATATATTTT.

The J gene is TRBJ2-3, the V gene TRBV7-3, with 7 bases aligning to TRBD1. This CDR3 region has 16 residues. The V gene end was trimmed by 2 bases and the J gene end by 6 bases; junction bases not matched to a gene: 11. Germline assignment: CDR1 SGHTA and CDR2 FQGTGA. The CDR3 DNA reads TGTGCCAGCAGCTTAGGTGTAGGGGGCCGTCGCGATACGCAGTATTTT. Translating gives CASSLGVGGRRDTQYF.